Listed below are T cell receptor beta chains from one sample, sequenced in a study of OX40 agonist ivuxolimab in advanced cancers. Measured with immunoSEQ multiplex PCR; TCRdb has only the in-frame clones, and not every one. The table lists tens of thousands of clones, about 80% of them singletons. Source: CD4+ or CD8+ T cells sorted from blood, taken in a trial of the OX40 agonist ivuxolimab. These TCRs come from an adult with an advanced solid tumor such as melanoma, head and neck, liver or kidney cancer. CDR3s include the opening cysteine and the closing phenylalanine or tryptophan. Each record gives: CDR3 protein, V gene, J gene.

cdr3_aa: CASSYGDQPQHF
v_call: TRBV6-5
j_call: TRBJ1-5

cdr3_aa: CASRADGYNQPQHF
v_call: TRBV2
j_call: TRBJ1-5

cdr3_aa: CASSLPSGESTDTQYF
v_call: TRBV5-1
j_call: TRBJ2-3

cdr3_aa: CASSNYPGEHTEAFF
v_call: TRBV18
j_call: TRBJ1-1

cdr3_aa: CASSADGGGNQPQHF
v_call: TRBV5-4
j_call: TRBJ1-5

cdr3_aa: CASSFGGASRTDTQYF
v_call: TRBV6-5
j_call: TRBJ2-3

cdr3_aa: CASSSDPGLAGQSSYNEQFF
v_call: TRBV5-4
j_call: TRBJ2-1

cdr3_aa: CATSRGDRAVTEAFF
v_call: TRBV15
j_call: TRBJ1-1

cdr3_aa: CASSILTGHNILNTEAFF
v_call: TRBV27
j_call: TRBJ1-1

cdr3_aa: CASSPWGGASHTQYF
v_call: TRBV7-7
j_call: TRBJ2-3

cdr3_aa: CASSLLGFLEETQYF
v_call: TRBV5-1
j_call: TRBJ2-5

cdr3_aa: CASSGYQETQYF
v_call: TRBV19
j_call: TRBJ2-5

cdr3_aa: CASSPATSYNEQFF
v_call: TRBV6-5
j_call: TRBJ2-1

cdr3_aa: CASSVTGNRVEKLFF
v_call: TRBV9
j_call: TRBJ1-4

cdr3_aa: CASSLDLQETTNEKLFF
v_call: TRBV7-9
j_call: TRBJ1-4